This is a list of T cell receptor beta chains from one sample in a study of cytomegalovirus exposure and HLA in healthy donors. TCRdb's copy holds only in-frame clones and misses some; the assay was immunoSEQ multiplex PCR. The table shows around 86,000 clones, with over 65% occurring only once. Sequenced sample: PBMCs. The receptors come from a man aged 50 or older in good health and CMV-seropositive. CDR3s include the opening cysteine and the closing phenylalanine or tryptophan. Each record gives: J gene, clone size, D gene, V gene, CDR3 protein, CDR3 DNA. The D gene is left open where the match is weak. Expanded clones get a size class; other rows say once, few or many, or leave the size out.

J gene: TRBJ2-3
clone size: .
D gene: .
V gene: TRBV7-8
CDR3 protein: CASRTVGGSTDTQYF
CDR3 DNA: TGTGCCAGCAGAACTGTCGGGGGAAGCACAGATACGCAGTATTTT

J gene: TRBJ2-1
clone size: .
D gene: TRBD2
V gene: TRBV18
CDR3 protein: CVGGSSYNEQFF
CDR3 DNA: TGTGTGGGGGGGAGCTCCTACAATGAGCAGTTCTTC

J gene: TRBJ2-2
clone size: once
D gene: TRBD1
V gene: TRBV29-1
CDR3 protein: CSVDYEQGAGELFF
CDR3 DNA: TGCAGCGTTGATTATGAACAGGGGGCCGGGGAGCTGTTTTTT

J gene: TRBJ2-4
clone size: .
D gene: .
V gene: TRBV5-5
CDR3 protein: CASSLIKDIAKNSQYF
CDR3 DNA: TGTGCCAGCAGCCTAATCAAGGACATAGCCAAAAACAGTCAGTACTTC

J gene: TRBJ2-2
clone size: .
D gene: TRBD1
V gene: TRBV5-1
CDR3 protein: CASSSDRGRNTGELFF
CDR3 DNA: TGCGCCAGCAGCTCGGACAGGGGGAGGAACACCGGGGAGCTGTTTTTT

J gene: TRBJ2-7
clone size: .
D gene: .
V gene: TRBV14
CDR3 protein: CASRGAGSYEQYF
CDR3 DNA: TGTGCCAGCAGGGGGGCGGGCTCCTACGAGCAGTACTTC

J gene: TRBJ2-7
clone size: .
D gene: TRBD2
V gene: TRBV14
CDR3 protein: CASSHRTSGEQYF
CDR3 DNA: TGTGCCAGCAGCCATCGGACTAGCGGGGAGCAGTACTTC

J gene: TRBJ2-2
clone size: .
D gene: .
V gene: TRBV5-1
CDR3 protein: CASSLFGGGNTGELFF
CDR3 DNA: TGCGCCAGCAGCTTGTTCGGCGGAGGGAACACCGGGGAGCTGTTTTTT

J gene: TRBJ2-1
clone size: .
D gene: .
V gene: TRBV2
CDR3 protein: CASSPTRGEQFF
CDR3 DNA: TGTGCCAGCAGCCCGACTAGGGGTGAGCAGTTCTTC

J gene: TRBJ2-1
clone size: .
D gene: TRBD2
V gene: TRBV9
CDR3 protein: CASSVGGRLADSPSSYNEQFF
CDR3 DNA: TGTGCCAGCAGCGTAGGGGGGAGACTAGCAGACAGTCCTAGCTCCTACAATGAGCAGTTCTTC

J gene: TRBJ1-1
clone size: .
D gene: TRBD1
V gene: TRBV11-3
CDR3 protein: CASSLGLGTGRTEAFF
CDR3 DNA: TGTGCCAGCAGCTTAGGTCTAGGGACAGGCCGGACTGAAGCTTTCTTT

J gene: TRBJ1-3
clone size: few
D gene: .
V gene: TRBV4-1
CDR3 protein: CASSQDGVPTNTIYF
CDR3 DNA: TGCGCCAGCAGCCAAGACGGGGTCCCTACGAACACCATATATTTT

J gene: TRBJ2-3
clone size: .
D gene: .
V gene: TRBV27
CDR3 protein: CASSKDSSPDTQYF
CDR3 DNA: TGTGCCAGCAGCAAAGACAGCTCTCCGGATACGCAGTATTTT

J gene: TRBJ2-1
clone size: .
D gene: TRBD2
V gene: TRBV6-4
CDR3 protein: CASSDGTSGDNEQFF
CDR3 DNA: TGTGCCAGCAGTGACGGGACTAGCGGTGACAATGAGCAGTTCTTC

J gene: TRBJ2-3
clone size: few
D gene: .
V gene: TRBV5-1
CDR3 protein: CASRQSTDTQYF
CDR3 DNA: TGCGCCAGCAGGCAGAGCACAGATACGCAGTATTTT

J gene: TRBJ2-1
clone size: .
D gene: TRBD2
V gene: TRBV11-1
CDR3 protein: CASRRPGLAGVNEQFF
CDR3 DNA: TGTGCCAGCAGGAGACCGGGACTAGCGGGAGTTAATGAGCAGTTCTTC

J gene: TRBJ1-3
clone size: .
D gene: .
V gene: TRBV4-1
CDR3 protein: CASSQGVWRTEIGNTIYF
CDR3 DNA: TGCGCCAGCAGCCAAGGAGTTTGGCGGACAGAGATAGGAAACACCATATATTTT

J gene: TRBJ2-7
clone size: .
D gene: .
V gene: TRBV7-8
CDR3 protein: CASSPPAGLPYEQYF
CDR3 DNA: TGTGCCAGCAGCCCCCCCGCAGGACTCCCCTACGAGCAGTACTTC

J gene: TRBJ2-3
clone size: .
D gene: .
V gene: TRBV9
CDR3 protein: CATSSAPSTDTQYF
CDR3 DNA: TGTGCCACATCTAGCGCCCCTAGCACAGATACGCAGTATTTT

J gene: TRBJ2-1
clone size: .
D gene: TRBD1
V gene: TRBV29-1
CDR3 protein: CSVEMLRTGEERERRFGEQFF
CDR3 DNA: TGCAGCGTTGAAATGCTTAGGACAGGGGAGGAACGGGAGCGCAGGTTCGGTGAGCAGTTCTTC

J gene: TRBJ2-7
clone size: few
D gene: TRBD2
V gene: TRBV27
CDR3 protein: CASSSGLAERGEQYF
CDR3 DNA: TGTGCCAGCAGTTCGGGACTAGCGGAGCGAGGCGAGCAGTACTTC

J gene: TRBJ2-7
clone size: few
D gene: TRBD2
V gene: TRBV6-1
CDR3 protein: CASSTLPGGYEQYF
CDR3 DNA: TGTGCCAGCAGTACCCTCCCGGGAGGCTACGAGCAGTACTTC

J gene: TRBJ1-1
clone size: .
D gene: TRBD1
V gene: TRBV7-2
CDR3 protein: CASSFTTGVNTEAFF
CDR3 DNA: TGTGCCAGCAGCTTCACGACAGGGGTGAACACTGAAGCTTTCTTT

J gene: TRBJ2-7
clone size: few
D gene: .
V gene: TRBV7-2
CDR3 protein: CASSTHYSSYEQYF
CDR3 DNA: TGTGCCAGCAGCACCCACTATAGCTCCTACGAGCAGTACTTC

J gene: TRBJ2-3
clone size: few
D gene: .
V gene: TRBV12-1
CDR3 protein: CASSLPLAGGSTDTQYF
CDR3 DNA: TGTGCCAGCAGCTTACCTCTAGCGGGAGGTTCCACAGATACGCAGTATTTT

J gene: TRBJ2-7
clone size: .
D gene: TRBD2
V gene: TRBV6-1
CDR3 protein: CASRVAGGAYEQYF
CDR3 DNA: TGTGCCAGCAGGGTAGCGGGAGGGGCCTACGAGCAGTACTTC

J gene: TRBJ2-1
clone size: .
D gene: TRBD1
V gene: TRBV29-1
CDR3 protein: CSVEGQGVSNEQFF
CDR3 DNA: TGCAGCGTTGAAGGCCAGGGGGTTTCAAATGAGCAGTTCTTC

J gene: TRBJ2-7
clone size: .
D gene: .
V gene: TRBV18
CDR3 protein: CASSPRGVLREQYF
CDR3 DNA: TGTGCCAGCTCACCCCGAGGAGTGCTACGCGAGCAGTACTTC

J gene: TRBJ2-5
clone size: .
D gene: TRBD1
V gene: TRBV18
CDR3 protein: CASSSGGGQETQYF
CDR3 DNA: TGTGCCAGCTCGTCAGGGGGCGGACAAGAGACCCAGTACTTC

J gene: TRBJ2-1
clone size: once
D gene: TRBD2
V gene: TRBV11-2
CDR3 protein: CASSPRRVAGVGREQFF
CDR3 DNA: TGTGCCAGCAGCCCCCGTAGGGTAGCGGGAGTTGGAAGGGAGCAGTTCTTC

J gene: TRBJ1-4
clone size: .
D gene: TRBD1
V gene: TRBV7-3
CDR3 protein: CASTLLGTGVNEKLFF
CDR3 DNA: TGTGCCAGCACCCTACTGGGAACAGGGGTGAATGAAAAACTGTTTTTT

J gene: TRBJ2-7
clone size: .
D gene: TRBD1
V gene: TRBV5-1
CDR3 protein: CASSLGGTGGYEQYF
CDR3 DNA: TGCGCCAGCAGCTTAGGGGGGACAGGGGGCTACGAGCAGTACTTC

J gene: TRBJ2-5
clone size: .
D gene: .
V gene: TRBV9
CDR3 protein: CASSAGEETQYF
CDR3 DNA: TGTGCCAGCAGCGCGGGAGAAGAGACCCAGTACTTC

J gene: TRBJ1-2
clone size: .
D gene: TRBD1
V gene: TRBV7-9
CDR3 protein: CASSYQDRVNGYTF
CDR3 DNA: TGTGCCAGCAGCTACCAGGACAGGGTAAATGGCTACACCTTC

J gene: TRBJ1-1
clone size: once
D gene: .
V gene: TRBV7-2
CDR3 protein: CASSFNREEAFF
CDR3 DNA: TGTGCCAGCAGCTTCAACAGGGAAGAAGCTTTCTTT

J gene: TRBJ1-1
clone size: .
D gene: TRBD1
V gene: TRBV7-6
CDR3 protein: CASSLGQGNTEAFF
CDR3 DNA: TGTGCCAGCAGCTTAGGACAGGGGAACACTGAAGCTTTCTTT

J gene: TRBJ2-7
clone size: .
D gene: TRBD1
V gene: TRBV6-1
CDR3 protein: CASTIMRTGGYEQYF
CDR3 DNA: TGTGCCAGCACCATAATGAGGACAGGCGGCTACGAGCAGTACTTC

J gene: TRBJ1-4
clone size: .
D gene: .
V gene: TRBV16
CDR3 protein: CASSQGWRGNEKLFF
CDR3 DNA: TGTGCCAGCAGCCAAGGATGGAGGGGAAATGAAAAACTGTTTTTT

J gene: TRBJ2-1
clone size: .
D gene: TRBD2
V gene: TRBV19
CDR3 protein: CASSTGLAGKFYNEQFF
CDR3 DNA: TGTGCCAGTAGTACTGGACTAGCGGGAAAATTTTACAATGAGCAGTTCTTC

J gene: TRBJ2-1
clone size: .
D gene: .
V gene: TRBV7-3
CDR3 protein: CASSLDLEGHEQFF
CDR3 DNA: TGTGCCAGCAGCTTAGACCTAGAGGGACACGAGCAGTTCTTC

J gene: TRBJ1-4
clone size: few
D gene: TRBD1
V gene: TRBV7-9
CDR3 protein: CASSLGTGAPKLFF
CDR3 DNA: TGTGCCAGCAGCTTAGGTACAGGGGCGCCTAAACTGTTTTTT

J gene: TRBJ2-7
clone size: .
D gene: TRBD2
V gene: TRBV5-5
CDR3 protein: CASSLTSGASYEQYF
CDR3 DNA: TGTGCCAGCAGCTTAACTAGCGGTGCCTCCTACGAGCAGTACTTC

J gene: TRBJ2-1
clone size: .
D gene: TRBD2
V gene: TRBV19
CDR3 protein: CASNGLAGGSYNEQFF
CDR3 DNA: TGTGCCAGTAACGGACTAGCGGGAGGCTCCTACAATGAGCAGTTCTTC

J gene: TRBJ2-3
clone size: .
D gene: .
V gene: TRBV29-1
CDR3 protein: CSVGDFSSTDTQYF
CDR3 DNA: TGCAGCGTCGGGGATTTCTCTAGCACAGATACGCAGTATTTT

J gene: TRBJ1-1
clone size: once
D gene: .
V gene: TRBV18
CDR3 protein: CASSPARSGWGTEAFF
CDR3 DNA: TGTGCCAGCTCACCCGCGCGGTCAGGGTGGGGCACTGAAGCTTTCTTT

J gene: TRBJ2-4
clone size: .
D gene: TRBD2
V gene: TRBV19
CDR3 protein: CASSIVGEGGKNSQYF
CDR3 DNA: TGTGCCAGTAGTATAGTTGGGGAGGGAGGGAAAAACAGTCAGTACTTC

J gene: TRBJ2-5
clone size: .
D gene: TRBD2
V gene: TRBV5-6
CDR3 protein: CASSFGTRSQETQYF
CDR3 DNA: TGTGCCAGCAGCTTTGGGACTAGGAGCCAAGAGACCCAGTACTTC

J gene: TRBJ2-3
clone size: .
D gene: .
V gene: TRBV21-1
CDR3 protein: CASSGPGTSGRAVTDTQYF
CDR3 DNA: TGTGCCAGCAGCGGACCCGGGACTAGCGGGAGGGCGGTCACAGATACGCAGTATTTT

J gene: TRBJ2-1
clone size: few
D gene: TRBD1
V gene: TRBV5-4
CDR3 protein: CASSSSRDRYNEQFF
CDR3 DNA: TGTGCCAGCAGCTCGTCGAGGGACAGGTACAATGAGCAGTTCTTC

J gene: TRBJ2-1
clone size: .
D gene: TRBD2
V gene: TRBV30
CDR3 protein: CAWSVTHSGRAGNEQFF
CDR3 DNA: TGTGCCTGGAGTGTTACCCATAGCGGGAGGGCCGGGAATGAGCAGTTCTTC

J gene: TRBJ2-1
clone size: .
D gene: .
V gene: TRBV7-3
CDR3 protein: CASSLTAGTYNEQFF
CDR3 DNA: TGTGCCAGCAGCTTAACGGCGGGTACCTACAATGAGCAGTTCTTC

J gene: TRBJ2-2
clone size: .
D gene: .
V gene: TRBV7-8
CDR3 protein: CASSPSAGGSGELFF
CDR3 DNA: TGTGCCAGCAGCCCAAGTGCAGGGGGGTCCGGGGAGCTGTTTTTT

J gene: TRBJ2-7
clone size: once
D gene: TRBD2
V gene: TRBV4-1
CDR3 protein: CASSQVGLTKSSYEQCF
CDR3 DNA: TGCGCCAGCAGCCAAGTGGGACTAACTAAAAGCTCCTACGAGCAGTGCTTC

J gene: TRBJ2-7
clone size: .
D gene: TRBD2
V gene: TRBV7-9
CDR3 protein: CASSFLPLAGALDREQYF
CDR3 DNA: TGTGCCAGCAGCTTTCTTCCGCTAGCGGGAGCCTTGGACCGCGAGCAGTACTTC

J gene: TRBJ2-7
clone size: .
D gene: TRBD2
V gene: TRBV19
CDR3 protein: CASTLAGGPEHEQYF
CDR3 DNA: TGTGCCAGTACTTTGGCGGGAGGGCCCGAGCACGAGCAGTACTTC

J gene: TRBJ2-5
clone size: few
D gene: .
V gene: TRBV4-1
CDR3 protein: CASSQAGLQETQYF
CDR3 DNA: TGCGCCAGCAGCCAAGCAGGGTTGCAAGAGACCCAGTACTTC

J gene: TRBJ2-1
clone size: .
D gene: .
V gene: TRBV2
CDR3 protein: CASSERGNEQFF
CDR3 DNA: TGTGCCAGCAGTGAACGGGGAAATGAGCAGTTCTTC

J gene: TRBJ2-3
clone size: .
D gene: .
V gene: TRBV2
CDR3 protein: CASSDLSDTQYF
CDR3 DNA: TGTGCCAGCAGTGACCTGTCAGATACGCAGTATTTT

J gene: TRBJ1-1
clone size: .
D gene: TRBD1
V gene: TRBV7-2
CDR3 protein: CASSPRGRLEAFF
CDR3 DNA: TGTGCCAGCAGCCCAAGGGGGCGCCTTGAAGCTTTCTTT

J gene: TRBJ2-3
clone size: once
D gene: TRBD1
V gene: TRBV30
CDR3 protein: CAWSVSSRTGGRTDTQYF
CDR3 DNA: TGTGCCTGGAGTGTAAGTTCCCGGACAGGGGGGAGGACAGATACGCAGTATTTT